One sample yielded the 29 T cell receptor beta chains listed below, sequenced in a study of T cell repertoires in cytomegalovirus infection. Which antigens these TCRs recognize remains unknown. TCRdb recomputed calls from the reads with MiXCR, one row per CDR3 protein. The sample shows about 740,000 distinct CDR3 sequences, roughly 30% of them seen only once. The specimen was cultured PBMCs, collected from culture after CMV antigen stimulation. Receptor source: a human donor in good health (CMV status not recorded). Some clones in this sample may be carry-over from other donors' samples.

A few counts support this clonotype. J is TRBJ1-3 and V is TRBV5-5, with 7 bases lining up with TRBD1. Losses at the gene ends were 1 base for V and 2 bases for J; bases not matched to a gene: 15. Germline-derived CDR1 and CDR2 are SGHKS and YYEKEE (reference sequence). The CDR3 extends over 19 amino acids. CDR3 residues: CASSLTRQGFYYAGNTIYF. The DNA for the CDR3 is TGTGCCAGCAGCTTGACCAGACAGGGATTTTACTACGCTGGAAACACCATATATTTT.

The rearrangement uses TRBV12-3 or TRBV12-4 and TRBJ1-5; D perhaps matches TRBD1 (5 bases). The CDR3 is 15 amino acids. The germline V and J ends were trimmed by 3 bases and 0 bases, with 9 bases remaining between them. As DNA, the CDR3 is TGTGCCAGCAGTTTTCAGGGCCTTAGCAATCAGCCCCAGCATTTT. It is translated as CASSFQGLSNQPQHF.

This clonotype was seen many times. The rearrangement uses TRBV7-2 and TRBJ1-6; TRBD1 aligns across 11 bases. Germline values: CDR1 SGHTA, CDR2 FQGNSA. CDR3 length: 16 amino acids. V lost 5 bases, J lost 5 bases, and 5 bases stayed unmatched. CDR3 nucleotides: TGTGCCAGCAGCCCAGGACAGGGGGCAAATAATTCACCCCTCCACTTT. Translated, it gives CASSPGQGANNSPLHF.

The rearrangement joins TRBV2 to TRBJ2-2, with 7 bases fitting TRBD2. This CDR3 has 18 amino acids. The V gene's germline CDR1 is SNHLY and CDR2 FYNNEI. V lost 2 bases to trimming and J lost 1 base; unmatched junction nucleotides: 10. The CDR3 sequence is CASSERGMAGVNTGELFF. CDR3 sequence (DNA): TGTGCCAGCAGTGAAAGGGGAATGGCGGGAGTGAACACCGGGGAGCTGTTTTTT.

The chain is built from TRBV14 and TRBJ2-3, with TRBD2 matching over 8 bases. This CDR3 has 15 amino acids. Germline-derived CDR1 and CDR2 are SGHDN and FVKESK. V lost 1 base to trimming and J lost 5 bases; unmatched junction nucleotides: 5. CDR3 sequence (DNA): TGTGCCAGCAGCCAAGTGGTTAGCGGGAAAGATACGCAGTATTTT. Protein sequence: CASSQVVSGKDTQYF.

The chain recombines TRBV19 with TRBJ2-7; the match to TRBD1 covers 7 bases. Trimming cost V 4 bases and J 5 bases; bases outside gene matches: 11. The germline CDR1 and CDR2 sequences are LNHDA and SQIVND (reference sequence). There are 15 residues in the CDR3. The CDR3: CASSTVPTGLDEQYF. The CDR3 DNA follows: TGTGCCAGTAGTACAGTACCGACAGGGCTCGACGAGCAGTACTTC.

The chain recombines TRBV6-6 with TRBJ1-5; TRBD1 might be the D (6 bases). CDR3 length: 16 residues. V lost 0 bases and J lost 4, with 13 bases in between. Germline values: CDR1 MNHNY, CDR2 SVGAGI (reference sequence). The CDR3 DNA reads TGTGCCAGCAGTTACTCGGGCAGCCAGGGGAATCAGCCCCAGCATTTT. It is translated as CASSYSGSQGNQPQHF.

The chain employs TRBV6-1 and TRBJ2-5; the D is unclear. CDR1 and CDR2 from the germline V gene are MNHNS and SASEGT. There are 14 residues in the CDR3. Trimming removed 1 base at V and 5 bases at J, with 11 bases between. CDR3 sequence reads: CASSEVPGPETQYF. In nucleotides, the CDR3 is TGTGCCAGCAGTGAAGTCCCCGGGCCCGAGACCCAGTACTTC.

V and J are TRBV20-1 and TRBJ2-1; TRBD2 might be the D (7 bases). Trimming stripped 6 bases from V and 1 base from J, with 13 bases between. This CDR3 has 14 amino acids. Germline V gene lookup returns CDR1 DFQATT and CDR2 SNEGSKA (reference sequence). The CDR3: CSAERGGSYNEQFF. As DNA, the CDR3 is TGCAGTGCGGAGAGGGGGGGATCCTACAATGAGCAGTTCTTC.

The chain couples TRBV10-3 to TRBJ2-1; TRBD2 matches 10 bases. The germline V gene has CDR1 ENHRY and CDR2 SYGVKD. V shed 7 bases, J shed 8 bases, and the junction held 11 bases outside the gene matches. The CDR3 has 15 residues. CDR3 loop: CAITEAASGRYEQFF. The CDR3 coding sequence is TGTGCCATCACCGAGGCGGCTAGCGGGAGATATGAGCAGTTCTTC.

About this clonotype itself: One junction end disagrees with the germline gene, perhaps due to a read error. The chain joins TRBV5-8 to TRBJ1-5; D unclear. Germline V lookup: CDR1 SGHTS, CDR2 YDEGEE. This CDR3 region has 16 residues. CDR3 region: CARSSNGGYSNQPQHF. Written as DNA, the CDR3 is TGTGCCAGAAGCTCCAACGGCGGGTATAGCAATCAGCCCCAGCATTTT.

CDR3 protein: CASSPQGIGVYEQYF. DNA of the CDR3: TGTGCCAGTAGTCCCCAGGGAATCGGGGTATACGAGCAGTACTTC. V gene TRBV19 combines with J gene TRBJ2-7; D might be TRBD1 or TRBD2, each matching 5 bases. Germline lookup yields CDR1 LNHDA and CDR2 SQIVND (reference sequence). V was shortened by 5 bases and J by 4 bases, with 18 bases between the two germline ends. This CDR3 is built from 15 residues.

The rearrangement links TRBV7-9 to TRBJ2-7, with unresolved D. From germline, CDR1 is SEHNR and CDR2 FQNEAQ (reference sequence). Trimming cost V 1 base and J 0 bases, with 10 bases left between them. CDR3 size: 15 residues. The CDR3 DNA sequence: TGTGCCAGCAGCTTAGTCGCTACCCGCTCCTACGAGCAGTACTTC. Encoded protein: CASSLVATRSYEQYF.

This clonotype was seen more than once but under ten times. The chain recombines TRBV12-3 or TRBV12-4 with TRBJ2-1; D is ambiguous. CDR3 length: 14 amino acids. The V and J ends lost 1 base and 5 bases respectively, with 9 bases between them. The CDR3 reads CASSLGLLNNEQFF. CDR3 nucleotides: TGTGCCAGCAGTTTAGGACTTTTGAACAATGAGCAGTTCTTC.

The rearrangement uses TRBV6-8 and TRBJ2-7, with TRBD2 as a possible D gene (6 bases). The germline gives CDR1 MNHGY, CDR2 SAAAGT. V was clipped by 5 bases and J by 3 bases, with 14 bases between them. The CDR3 runs 14 residues. In DNA, the CDR3 is TGTGCCAGCAGTGCCGGGACGGACTACTACGAGCAGTACTTC. It codes for CASSAGTDYYEQYF.

This clonotype was detected only a few times. The chain combines TRBV10-3 with TRBJ1-1; the D is unclear. Trimming stripped 0 bases from V and 5 bases from J, with 4 bases between. CDR3 size: 12 residues. Germline CDR1 and CDR2: ENHRY and SYGVKD. CDR3 in DNA: TGTGCCATCAGTGAGTCCCAAACTGAAGCTTTCTTT. It codes for CAISESQTEAFF.

The chain recombines TRBV5-5 with TRBJ2-3; TRBD2 matches 7 bases. The V segment lost 4 bases and the J segment 7 bases; nucleotides outside the gene matches: 12. CDR3 length: 15 residues. CDR1 SGHKS and CDR2 YYEKEE come from the germline V gene (reference sequence). The CDR3 DNA reads TGTGCCAGCAGCCCCGATAGTGGGAGGGCGAATACGCAGTATTTT. Residues: CASSPDSGRANTQYF.

The chain is built from TRBV28 and TRBJ2-1; tentative D call: TRBD2 (6 bases). This CDR3 contains 15 residues. The V end was cut by 3 bases, the J end by 10 bases, with 19 bases between. Germline V gene data show CDR1 as MDHEN and CDR2 as SYDVKM. CDR3 loop: CASSLGGAGYGEQFF. CDR3 DNA: TGTGCCAGCAGTTTGGGGGGAGCAGGGTATGGCGAGCAGTTCTTC. Supplemented by reference TRBV28 and TRBJ2-1, the full variable domain reads DVKVTQSSRYLVKRTGEKVFLECVQDMDHENMFWYRQDPGLGLRLIYFSYDVKMKEKGDIPEGYSVSREKKERFSLILESASTNQTSMYLCASSLGGAGYGEQFFGPGTRLTVL.

This clonotype was observed a few times. This chain connects TRBV11-2 to TRBJ2-5, with 7 nucleotides matching TRBD1. Germline V CDR1 and CDR2: SGHAT, FQNNGV. The CDR3 extends over 13 amino acids. V trimming: 1 base; J trimming: 12 bases; junction bases outside the gene matches: 8. DNA of the CDR3: TGTGCCAGCAGCTTAGCAGGATCGGGACAGAAGTACTTC. Residues: CASSLAGSGQKYF.

This clonotype occurred a few times. The chain uses TRBV7-6 and TRBJ2-1; D not resolved. CDR1 is SGHVS, CDR2 FNYEAQ, per germline. The germline V and J ends were trimmed by 3 bases and 5 bases, with 8 bases remaining between them. The CDR3 spans 13 residues. The CDR3 nucleotides read TGTGCCAGCAGCTTCCCTCTAGACAATGAGCAGTTCTTC. This encodes CASSFPLDNEQFF.

The chain uses TRBV7-8 and TRBJ2-3, with TRBD1 matching over 10 bases. The junction had 9 bases not matched to a gene; V was cut back by 5 bases and J by 4 bases. Germline CDR1 reads SGHVS; CDR2 reads FQNEAQ. The CDR3 length is 16 residues. The CDR3 sequence is CASSIRQGAYADTQYF. CDR3 sequence (DNA): TGTGCCAGCAGCATAAGACAGGGGGCATATGCAGATACGCAGTATTTT.

The chain has TRBV5-4 and TRBJ2-5, with TRBD1 matching 9 bases. Germline-derived CDR1 and CDR2 are SGHNT and YYREEE (reference sequence). V gave up 4 bases and J gave up 2 bases; unmatched junction bases: 6. CDR3 length equals 15 residues. The CDR3 reads CASSNGQGRQETQYF. CDR3 nucleotide sequence: TGTGCCAGCAGCAATGGACAGGGGAGACAAGAGACCCAGTACTTC.

This clonotype was recorded a few times. V and J are TRBV6-5 and TRBJ2-7; the match to TRBD1 covers 12 bases. The CDR3 has 13 amino acids. The trim removed 6 bases at V and 6 bases at J, leaving 3 bases unmatched. CDR1 is MNHEY, CDR2 SVGAGI, per germline. CDR3 loop: CASRGTGGAEQYF. Here the CDR3 DNA reads TGTGCCAGCAGAGGGACAGGGGGCGCCGAGCAGTACTTC.

This CDR3 is CSARDMTSTEKLFF. The CDR3 coding sequence is TGCAGTGCTAGAGATATGACTTCTACTGAAAAACTGTTTTTT. The V call is TRBV20-1, the J call TRBJ1-4; D is uncertain. The V gene's germline CDR1 is DFQATT and CDR2 SNEGSKA (reference sequence). Trimming removed 0 bases from V and 7 bases from J, with 12 bases in between. The CDR3 is 14 amino acids.

This clonotype was found a few times. V gene TRBV6-2 or TRBV6-3 combines with J gene TRBJ1-1, with a tentative D call TRBD1 (6 bases). The V gene lost 0 bases and the J gene lost 5 bases, with 19 bases spanning the gap. The CDR3 spans 17 residues. Per germline, CDR1 MNHEY and CDR2 SVGEGT. CDR3 region: CASSYSIKEGGRTEAFF. The CDR3, as DNA: TGTGCCAGCAGTTACTCGATTAAGGAAGGGGGTAGGACTGAAGCTTTCTTT.

In its sample, this clonotype was seen a few times. V usage is TRBV7-9 and J usage is TRBJ2-1; 13 bases map to TRBD2. V gave up 4 bases and J gave up 7 bases; unmatched junction bases: 7. The CDR3 covers 16 residues. The germline CDR1 and CDR2 sequences are SEHNR and FQNEAQ (reference sequence). As DNA, the CDR3 is TGTGCCAGCAGCTCCATCACTAGCGGGAGGGTGAATGAGCAGTTCTTC. Protein: CASSSITSGRVNEQFF.

This chain connects TRBV5-4 to TRBJ1-6; perhaps TRBD1 as D (6 bases). The germline CDR1 and CDR2 sequences are SGHNT and YYREEE (reference sequence). The ends were cut back, 2 bases at V and 10 bases at J, with 16 bases in the middle. The CDR3 length is 15 residues. The CDR3 reads CASSFDSQGSSPLHF. The CDR3 DNA reads as TGTGCCAGCAGCTTCGATTCACAGGGAAGCTCACCCCTCCACTTT. Full variable domain (remainder filled in from reference TRBV5-4 and TRBJ1-6): ETGVTQSPTHLIKTRGQQVTLRCSSQSGHNTVSWYQQALGQGPQFIFQYYREEENGRGNFPPRFSGLQFPNYSSELNVNALELDDSALYLCASSFDSQGSSPLHFGNGTRLTVT.

Comments on this clonotype: The junction and the germline gene differ at one end; a read error may be behind it. Here the CDR3 reads CASRHMTSEKLFF. For the CDR3, the DNA is TGTGCCAGCAGACATATGACTAGTGAAAAACTGTTTTTT. The gene calls are TRBV7-9 and TRBJ1-4; no reliable D call. This CDR3 has 13 amino acids. Per germline, CDR1 SEHNR and CDR2 FQNEAQ (reference sequence). Looking up the rest from reference TRBV7-9 and TRBJ1-4 gives the full variable domain: DTGVSQNPRHKITKRGQNVTFRCDPISEHNRLYWYRQTLGQGPEFLTYFQNEAQLEKSRLLSDRFSAERPKGSFSTLEIQRTEQGDSAMYLCASRHMTSEKLFFGSGTQLSVL.

This clonotype was counted between two and nine times. The rearrangement uses TRBV12-5 and TRBJ1-1; 10 bases fit TRBD1. V lost 10 bases, J lost 3 bases, and 8 bases stayed unmatched. The CDR3 contains 14 residues. Germline loops: CDR1 LGHNT, CDR2 FRNRAP. DNA for the CDR3: TGTGCTATAGGGACAGGGGATCGCGACACTGAAGCTTTCTTT. Its translation: CAIGTGDRDTEAFF.